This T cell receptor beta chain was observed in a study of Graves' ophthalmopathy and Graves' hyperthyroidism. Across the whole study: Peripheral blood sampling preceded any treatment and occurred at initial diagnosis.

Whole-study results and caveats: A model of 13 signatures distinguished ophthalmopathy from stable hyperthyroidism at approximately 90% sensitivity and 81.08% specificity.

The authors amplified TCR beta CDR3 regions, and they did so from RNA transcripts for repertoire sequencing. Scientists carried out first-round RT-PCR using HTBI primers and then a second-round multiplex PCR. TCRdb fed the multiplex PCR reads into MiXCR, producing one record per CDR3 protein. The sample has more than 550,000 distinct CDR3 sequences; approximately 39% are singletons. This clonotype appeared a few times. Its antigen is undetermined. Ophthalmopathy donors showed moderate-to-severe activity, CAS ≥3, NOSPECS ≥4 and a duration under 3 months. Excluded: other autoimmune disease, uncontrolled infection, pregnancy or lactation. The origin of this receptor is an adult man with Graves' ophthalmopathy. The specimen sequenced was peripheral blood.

The CDR3 loop is CASSPVSANTGELFF. CDR3 in DNA: TGTGCCAGCAGCCCCGTTAGCGCGAACACCGGGGAGCTGTTTTTT. The chain employs TRBV4-2 and TRBJ2-2, with TRBD2 as a possible D gene (5 bases). This CDR3 has 15 residues. The germline gives CDR1 LGHNA, CDR2 YNFKEQ. V was pared by 4 bases and J by 0 bases, with 9 bases between.